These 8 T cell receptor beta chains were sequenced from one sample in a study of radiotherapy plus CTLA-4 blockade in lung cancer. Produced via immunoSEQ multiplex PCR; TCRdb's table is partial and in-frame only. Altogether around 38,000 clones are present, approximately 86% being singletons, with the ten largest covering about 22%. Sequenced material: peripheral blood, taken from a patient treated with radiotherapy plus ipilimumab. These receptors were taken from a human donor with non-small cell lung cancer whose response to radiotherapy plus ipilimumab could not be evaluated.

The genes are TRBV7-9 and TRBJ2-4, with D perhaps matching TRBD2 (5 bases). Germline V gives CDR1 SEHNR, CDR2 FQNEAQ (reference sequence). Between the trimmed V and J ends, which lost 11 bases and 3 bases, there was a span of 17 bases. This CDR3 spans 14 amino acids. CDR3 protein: CASQAGPGKNIQYF. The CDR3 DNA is TGTGCCTCTCAGGCGGGCCCCGGCAAAAACATTCAGTACTTC.

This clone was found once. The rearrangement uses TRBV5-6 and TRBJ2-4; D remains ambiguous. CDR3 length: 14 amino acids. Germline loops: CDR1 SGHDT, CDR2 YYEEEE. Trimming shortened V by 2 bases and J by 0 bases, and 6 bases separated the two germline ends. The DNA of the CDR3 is TGTGCCAGCAGCTTACAAGTAGCCAAAAACATTCAGTACTTC. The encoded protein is CASSLQVAKNIQYF.

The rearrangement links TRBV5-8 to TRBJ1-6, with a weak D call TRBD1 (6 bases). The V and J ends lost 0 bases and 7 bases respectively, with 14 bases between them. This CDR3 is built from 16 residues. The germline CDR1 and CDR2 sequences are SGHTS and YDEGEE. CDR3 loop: CASSLELSGGNSPLHF. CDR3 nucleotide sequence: TGTGCCAGCAGCTTGGAACTGAGTGGGGGCAATTCACCCCTCCACTTT.

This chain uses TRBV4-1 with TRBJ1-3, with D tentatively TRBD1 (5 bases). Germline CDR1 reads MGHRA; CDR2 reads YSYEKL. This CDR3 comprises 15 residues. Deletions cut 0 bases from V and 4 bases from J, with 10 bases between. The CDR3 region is CASSQDSGGGNTIYF. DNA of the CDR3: TGCGCCAGCAGCCAAGATAGCGGGGGGGGAAACACCATATATTTT.

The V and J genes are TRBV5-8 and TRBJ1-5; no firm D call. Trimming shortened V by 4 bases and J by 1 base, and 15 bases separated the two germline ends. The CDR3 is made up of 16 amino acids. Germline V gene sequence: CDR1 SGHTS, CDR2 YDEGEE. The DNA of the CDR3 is TGTGCCAGCAGCCCCCTGAGGGCGGGGAGCAATCAGCCCCAGCATTTT. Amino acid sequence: CASSPLRAGSNQPQHF.

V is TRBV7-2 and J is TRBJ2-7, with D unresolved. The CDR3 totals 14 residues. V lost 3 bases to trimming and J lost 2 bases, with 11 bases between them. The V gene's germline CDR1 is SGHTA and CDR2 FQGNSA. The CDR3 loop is CASSFSPHPYEQYF. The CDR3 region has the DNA TGTGCCAGCAGCTTTAGCCCCCACCCCTACGAGCAGTACTTC.

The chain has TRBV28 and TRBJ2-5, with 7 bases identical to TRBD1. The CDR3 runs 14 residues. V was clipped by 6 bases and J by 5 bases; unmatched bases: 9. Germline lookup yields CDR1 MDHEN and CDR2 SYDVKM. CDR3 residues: CASSQDRSSETQYF. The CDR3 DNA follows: TGTGCCAGCAGCCAGGACAGGAGCAGCGAGACCCAGTACTTC.

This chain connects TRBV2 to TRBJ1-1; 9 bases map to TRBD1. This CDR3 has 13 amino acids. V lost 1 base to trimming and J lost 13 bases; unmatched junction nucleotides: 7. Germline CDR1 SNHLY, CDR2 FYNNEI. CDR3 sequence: CASSEGTGVGFFF. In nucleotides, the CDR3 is TGTGCCAGCAGTGAAGGGACAGGGGTGGGTTTTTTCTTT.